This TCR beta chain was captured by sequencing in a study of cytomegalovirus exposure and HLA in healthy donors. CDR3 length equals 16 residues. Germline trimming cut 8 bases from V and 3 bases from J; bases unmatched to any gene: 14. CDR1 and CDR2 (germline): SNHLY, FYNNEI. The PCR used 60 Vbeta and 13 Jbeta primers. Profiled with immunoSEQ multiplex PCR; TCRdb holds only in-frame clones, not every one. Among 150,000 to 200,000 clones, just under 80% were seen once, and the ten largest hold under 2%. This clone occurred once. The sample was PBMCs. The chain links TRBV2 to TRBJ2-7; 9 bases fit TRBD2. The receptor was derived from a woman aged 25 to 39 in good health and CMV-seronegative. The CDR3, as DNA: TGTGCCAGCGCTCTCCCCCGGGCTAGCGGGGACTACGAGCAGTACTTC. This sequence encodes CASALPRASGDYEQYF. The variable domain in full, completed from reference TRBV2 and TRBJ2-7, reads EPEVTQTPSHQVTQMGQEVILRCVPISNHLYFYWYRQILGQKVEFLVSFYNNEISEKSEIFDDQFSVERPDGSNFTLKIRSTKLEDSAMYFCASALPRASGDYEQYFGPGTRLTVT.